One and the same sample provided the 8 T cell receptor beta chains below, sequenced in a study of blood T cell repertoires in COVID-19. Sequencing used immunoSEQ multiplex PCR; TCRdb keeps in-frame clones, though not all of them. The sample shows 200,000 to 250,000 clones, 80% to 90% of them seen only once. The sample comprised peripheral blood. These TCRs come from a man aged 30 to 45 with active or convalescent COVID-19.

The J gene is TRBJ2-5, the V gene TRBV9; 7 bases are a match to TRBD2. The CDR3 has 14 residues. The germline V gene encodes CDR1 SGDLS and CDR2 YYNGEE. J gave up 8 bases and V 3 bases, and 10 bases lay outside the gene matches. CDR3 in amino acids: CASSGQRDKNTQYF. The CDR3 nucleotides read TGTGCCAGCAGCGGACAGCGGGATAAGAACACCCAGTACTTC.

The chain links TRBV7-2 to TRBJ2-5; 7 nucleotides line up with TRBD2. V was clipped by 4 bases and J by 2 bases; unmatched bases: 4. The germline V gene has CDR1 SGHTA and CDR2 FQGNSA. The CDR3 is 14 residues long. The CDR3 protein is CASSYYGGQETQYF. For the CDR3, the DNA is TGTGCCAGCAGCTATTACGGGGGGCAAGAGACCCAGTACTTC.

The CDR3 DNA is TGTGCCAGCAGTTCCAACCCGGGACTAGCGTCCCAGTACTTC. This codes for CASSSNPGLASQYF. This chain joins TRBV27 and TRBJ2-5; 10 bases line up with TRBD2. Per the germline V gene, CDR1 is MNHEY and CDR2 is SMNVEV (reference sequence). This CDR3 region has 14 residues. V was clipped by 4 bases and J by 9 bases; unmatched bases: 8.

As to this clone: The same CDR3 arises from other DNA sequences in this sample as well. V usage is TRBV4-3 and J usage is TRBJ1-4, with D hard to call. This CDR3 has 15 amino acids. Germline CDR1 is LGHNA and CDR2 is YSLEER. Deletions cut 0 bases from V and 2 bases from J, with 7 bases between. The CDR3 DNA reads TGCGCCAGCAGCCAAGACAGCGGCACTAATGAAAAACTGTTTTTT. Protein product: CASSQDSGTNEKLFF.

This clone appeared a few times. CDR3 nucleotide sequence: TGTGCCAGCAGCGAGGGGGGGGCGAGCACCGGGGAGCTGTTTTTT. As protein: CASSEGGASTGELFF. The chain employs TRBV7-2 and TRBJ2-2, with D perhaps TRBD2 (7 bases). Germline CDR1 is SGHTA and CDR2 is FQGNSA. The CDR3 is made up of 15 amino acids. The V and J ends lost 5 bases and 4 bases respectively, with 14 bases between them.

The chain employs TRBV25-1 and TRBJ2-5; D might be TRBD2 (6 bases). CDR1 and CDR2 from the germline V gene are MGHDK and SYGVNS. This CDR3 spans 14 amino acids. The V gene lost 3 bases and the J gene lost 2 bases, with 10 bases spanning the gap. The CDR3 loop reads CASSEGGVQETQYF. In DNA, the CDR3 is TGTGCCAGCAGTGAGGGCGGGGTTCAAGAGACCCAGTACTTC.

The gene calls are TRBV18 and TRBJ2-2, with D possibly being TRBD2 (5 bases). There are 14 residues in the CDR3. The germline gives CDR1 KGHSH, CDR2 LQKENI. Trimming removed 6 bases at V and 4 bases at J, with 12 bases between. The CDR3 DNA reads TGTGCCAGCTCCCCAGACTACCCCACCGGGGAGCTGTTTTTT. Residues: CASSPDYPTGELFF. The variable domain in full, completed from reference TRBV18 and TRBJ2-2, reads NAGVMQNPRHLVRRRGQEARLRCSPMKGHSHVYWYRQLPEEGLKFMVYLQKENIIDESGMPKERFSAEFPKEGPSILRIQQVVRGDSAAYFCASSPDYPTGELFFGEGSRLTVL.

This chain links TRBV7-9 with TRBJ2-3; a weak D match, TRBD1 (6 bases). Trimming pared 1 base from V and 2 bases from J, leaving 10 bases between. CDR3 length: 15 amino acids. Germline V gene sequence: CDR1 SEHNR, CDR2 FQNEAQ (reference sequence). The CDR3, as DNA: TGTGCCAGCAGCTTAGAGGCAGGGGCCACAGATACGCAGTATTTT. Protein product: CASSLEAGATDTQYF.